The 25 T cell receptor beta chains reported below all come from one sample, sequenced in a study of cytomegalovirus exposure and HLA in healthy donors. The PCR ran on 60 Vbeta and 13 Jbeta primers. TCRdb's copy holds only in-frame clones and misses some; the assay was immunoSEQ multiplex PCR. The sample contains tens of thousands of clones, 62% of which appear only once. What was sequenced was PBMCs. The receptors were sampled from a woman aged 30 to 39 in good health and CMV-seropositive.

The J gene is TRBJ1-1, the V gene TRBV6-5; tentative D call: TRBD1 (6 bases). Germline V gene lookup returns CDR1 MNHEY and CDR2 SVGAGI. V lost 8 bases and J 9 bases, leaving 22 bases between the germline ends. This CDR3 has 14 amino acids. The CDR3 sequence: CASRPGHKLIKAFF. In nucleotides, the CDR3 is TGTGCCAGCCGACCGGGACACAAGTTAATTAAAGCTTTCTTT.

The chain uses TRBV5-6 and TRBJ2-7, with D maybe TRBD1 (5 bases). The germline V and J ends were trimmed by 2 bases and 4 bases, with 13 bases remaining between them. This CDR3 is 14 amino acids long. Germline-derived CDR1 and CDR2 are SGHDT and YYEEEE. In nucleotides, the CDR3 is TGTGCCAGCAGCTTTGGGGCAGGGTCATACGAGCAGTACTTC. This encodes CASSFGAGSYEQYF. Variable domain in full (rest from reference TRBV5-6 and TRBJ2-7): DAGVTQSPTHLIKTRGQQVTLRCSPKSGHDTVSWYQQALGQGPQFIFQYYEEEERQRGNFPDRFSGHQFPNYSSELNVNALLLGDSALYLCASSFGAGSYEQYFGPGTRLTVT.

The CDR3 DNA reads as TGTGCCTGGGCTGGGACAAATGAAAAACTGTTTTTT. Residues: CAWAGTNEKLFF. This chain connects TRBV30 to TRBJ1-4; a weak D match, TRBD1 (6 bases). This CDR3 comprises 12 residues. The V end lost 5 bases, the J end lost 5 bases, and 9 bases lay between the germline ends. The germline CDR1 and CDR2 sequences are GTSNPN and SVGIG (reference sequence).

This clone has just a few counts. The chain carries TRBV5-4 and TRBJ2-3; D call uncertain. The V and J ends lost 7 bases and 3 bases respectively, with 15 bases between them. CDR3 length: 14 residues. Germline CDR1 and CDR2: SGHNT and YYREEE (reference sequence). The CDR3: CASHSTEETDTQYF. CDR3 coding DNA: TGTGCCAGCCACTCCACAGAAGAAACAGATACGCAGTATTTT.

This clone was seen a handful of times. V usage is TRBV30 and J usage is TRBJ1-5, with 8 bases fitting TRBD1. The CDR3 is 15 residues long. Germline V CDR1 and CDR2: GTSNPN, SVGIG (reference sequence). With V trimmed by 2 bases and J by 3 bases, 6 bases remained unmatched. CDR3 DNA sequence: TGTGCCTGGAGTCAACGGGACAGGTCCAATCAGCCCCAGCATTTT. Its protein product is CAWSQRDRSNQPQHF.

V and J are TRBV5-1 and TRBJ2-5; TRBD1 is a possible D gene (5 bases). The germline V gene encodes CDR1 SGHRS and CDR2 YFSETQ. The length of the CDR3 is 14 residues. The ends were cut back, 1 base at V and 5 bases at J, with 12 bases in the middle. The CDR3, as DNA: TGCGCCAGCAGCTTGTTAGGGGATGTGGAGACCCAGTACTTC. Its protein product is CASSLLGDVETQYF.

This clone came up a few times. V gene TRBV13 combines with J gene TRBJ1-1; unclear D gene. The ends were cut back, 6 bases at V and 2 bases at J, with 13 bases in the middle. The germline V gene has CDR1 PRHDT and CDR2 FYEKMQ (reference sequence). This CDR3 comprises 14 residues. In nucleotides, the CDR3 is TGTGCCAGCAGTCAAAGAAACATCAACACTGAAGCTTTCTTT. Its translation is CASSQRNINTEAFF.

V and J are TRBV18 and TRBJ1-1; D call uncertain. Germline V gene lookup returns CDR1 KGHSH and CDR2 LQKENI. Trimming took 3 bases from V and 5 from J, leaving 10 bases between them. There are 13 residues in the CDR3. The CDR3 DNA is TGTGCCAGCTCACCGGGTGCGGGTACTGAAGCTTTCTTT. Protein product: CASSPGAGTEAFF. Drawing the rest from reference TRBV18 and TRBJ1-1, the complete variable domain is NAGVMQNPRHLVRRRGQEARLRCSPMKGHSHVYWYRQLPEEGLKFMVYLQKENIIDESGMPKERFSAEFPKEGPSILRIQQVVRGDSAAYFCASSPGAGTEAFFGQGTRLTVV.

This chain uses TRBV6-5 with TRBJ2-3; no clear D. V was pared by 0 bases and J by 6 bases, with 13 bases between. Germline V gene data show CDR1 as MNHEY and CDR2 as SVGAGI. This CDR3 is 15 amino acids long. CDR3 region: CASSYSPEARDTQYF. The DNA for the CDR3 is TGTGCCAGCAGTTACTCGCCTGAGGCTCGCGATACGCAGTATTTT.

V and J are TRBV6-6 and TRBJ2-5; the match to TRBD1 covers 10 bases. The length of the CDR3 is 14 residues. Germline CDR1 and CDR2: MNHNY and SVGAGI (reference sequence). V gave up 2 bases and J gave up 5 bases; unmatched junction bases: 2. In DNA form, the CDR3 reads TGTGCCAGCAGTTACCGGGGACAGGGGGAGACCCAGTACTTC. Translated, it gives CASSYRGQGETQYF.

The rearrangement uses TRBV4-1 and TRBJ2-2; 7 nucleotides agree with TRBD2. The CDR3 is 14 residues long. Unmatched junction bases numbered 3, after V lost 7 bases and J lost 1 base. Per the germline V gene, CDR1 is MGHRA and CDR2 is YSYEKL. CDR3 residues: CASILAMNTGELFF. In DNA, the CDR3 is TGCGCCAGCATACTAGCGATGAACACCGGGGAGCTGTTTTTT.

The chain is built from TRBV15 and TRBJ2-7; tentative D call: TRBD2 (6 bases). The CDR3 loop spans 16 amino acids. Germline V lookup: CDR1 LNHNV, CDR2 YYDKDF (reference sequence). V was cut by 6 bases and J by 0 bases, with 18 bases left in between. The CDR3 region is CATRSGGLRSSYEQYF. The CDR3 coding sequence is TGTGCCACCAGGAGTGGGGGACTGAGGAGCTCCTACGAGCAGTACTTC.

The rearrangement links TRBV28 to TRBJ1-5; 8 nucleotides line up with TRBD1. V lost 5 bases and J lost 5; bases outside the gene matches: 8. The germline gives CDR1 MDHEN, CDR2 SYDVKM. The CDR3 spans 15 residues. Here the CDR3 DNA reads TGTGCCAGCAGTCCCTTCGACAGGGGTGATCAGCCCCAGCATTTT. Translation gives CASSPFDRGDQPQHF.

The genes are TRBV2 and TRBJ1-6; 9 positions match TRBD1. The CDR3 extends over 17 amino acids. Germline CDR1 and CDR2: SNHLY and FYNNEI. The V segment lost 0 bases and the J segment 7 bases; nucleotides outside the gene matches: 7. The CDR3 DNA sequence: TGTGCCAGCAGTGAAGCGGGACAGGGCTTGGTGAATTCACCCCTCCACTTT. Its protein is CASSEAGQGLVNSPLHF. The full variable domain, in which reference TRBV2 and TRBJ1-6 provide the parts outside the CDR3, is EPEVTQTPSHQVTQMGQEVILRCVPISNHLYFYWYRQILGQKVEFLVSFYNNEISEKSEIFDDQFSVERPDGSNFTLKIRSTKLEDSAMYFCASSEAGQGLVNSPLHFGNGTRLTVT.

This chain connects TRBV18 to TRBJ1-6; unclear D gene. The CDR3 is made up of 13 amino acids. V lost 3 bases and J 14 bases, leaving 14 bases between the germline ends. CDR1 and CDR2 (germline): KGHSH, LQKENI. For the CDR3, the DNA is TGTGCCAGCTCACCGAGCCTTGGTTCTTCCCTCCACTTT. Its translation is CASSPSLGSSLHF. Together with reference TRBV18 and TRBJ1-6, the CDR3 gives the full variable domain: NAGVMQNPRHLVRRRGQEARLRCSPMKGHSHVYWYRQLPEEGLKFMVYLQKENIIDESGMPKERFSAEFPKEGPSILRIQQVVRGDSAAYFCASSPSLGSSLHFGNGTRLTVT.

This clone has more than one count but fewer than ten. The chain uses TRBV28 and TRBJ2-7; perhaps TRBD2 as D (5 bases). The CDR3 has 15 residues. Deletions cut 3 bases from V and 1 base from J, with 13 bases between. CDR1 and CDR2 (germline): MDHEN, SYDVKM. CDR3: CASSLPGTRSYEQYF. For the CDR3, the DNA is TGTGCCAGCAGTTTGCCAGGAACTAGATCCTACGAGCAGTACTTC.

The rearrangement joins TRBV15 to TRBJ2-1; 7 bases line up with TRBD2. This CDR3 contains 16 residues. Germline CDR1 and CDR2: LNHNV and YYDKDF (reference sequence). V lost 0 bases, J lost 3 bases, and 5 bases stayed unmatched. The CDR3 DNA reads TGTGCCACCAGCAGAGATCGTACGGGGGGCTACAATGAGCAGTTCTTC. It translates to CATSRDRTGGYNEQFF. The complete variable domain, with remaining parts taken from reference TRBV15 and TRBJ2-1, reads DAMVIQNPRYQVTQFGKPVTLSCSQTLNHNVMYWYQQKSSQAPKLLFHYYDKDFNNEADTPDNFQSRRPNTSFCFLDIRSPGLGDTAMYLCATSRDRTGGYNEQFFGPGTRLTVL.

In regard to this clone: The same CDR3 is also encoded by other DNA sequences in this sample. The V call is TRBV7-9, the J call TRBJ1-2; 7 bases fit TRBD1. Looked up from germline, CDR1 is SEHNR and CDR2 is FQNEAQ (reference sequence). Trimming removed 5 bases from V and 8 bases from J; junction bases left unmatched: 11. This CDR3 has 14 amino acids. In DNA, the CDR3 is TGTGCCAGCAGCACATCCGACAGGGCGGGGGGCTACACCTTC. Its translation: CASSTSDRAGGYTF.

The V gene is TRBV28, the J gene TRBJ1-2, with D tentatively TRBD1 (6 bases). This CDR3 spans 15 amino acids. CDR1 MDHEN and CDR2 SYDVKM come from the germline V gene. The ends were cut back, 7 bases at V and 4 bases at J, with 19 bases in the middle. The CDR3, as DNA: TGTGCCAGCACCCCCCCCCAGGGGCGCGGCTATGGCTACACCTTC. Protein product: CASTPPQGRGYGYTF.

The chain couples TRBV2 to TRBJ2-5; 8 positions match TRBD1. With 8 bases clipped from V and 3 bases from J, the junction kept 8 bases outside the gene matches. Germline V lookup: CDR1 SNHLY, CDR2 FYNNEI. The CDR3 is 14 amino acids. The CDR3 coding sequence is TGTGCCAGCTCCAGGGGGCAATTCGAAGAGACCCAGTACTTC. Protein product: CASSRGQFEETQYF.

The J gene is TRBJ2-7, the V gene TRBV11-1; D may be TRBD2 (6 bases). Germline CDR1 reads SGHAT; CDR2 reads FQDESV (reference sequence). CDR3 length equals 13 residues. Trimming pared 5 bases from V and 5 bases from J, leaving 13 bases between. This chain's CDR3 is CASSLKRRDEQYF. The CDR3 bases are TGTGCCAGCAGCCTAAAAAGGAGGGACGAGCAGTACTTC.

This clone was observed a few times. The gene calls are TRBV4-1 and TRBJ2-7; a weak D match, TRBD1 (7 bases). This CDR3 has 16 residues. Trimming removed 6 bases from V and 5 bases from J, with 23 bases in between. Per germline, CDR1 MGHRA and CDR2 YSYEKL. CDR3 sequence: CASSRERQGLGNEQYF. DNA of the CDR3: TGCGCCAGCAGTCGGGAGAGACAGGGTCTGGGTAACGAGCAGTACTTC.

This sequence joins TRBV5-5 and TRBJ2-3; no clear D. Looked up from germline, CDR1 is SGHKS and CDR2 is YYEKEE (reference sequence). The germline V and J ends were trimmed by 4 bases and 14 bases, with 17 bases remaining between them. There are 12 residues in the CDR3. CDR3 sequence reads: CASSPDLKTGYF. The CDR3 region has the DNA TGTGCCAGCAGCCCGGATCTTAAGACGGGGTATTTT.

This clone was seen just once. V usage is TRBV6-5 and J usage is TRBJ2-5, with TRBD2 identical over 7 bases. The CDR3 is 14 residues long. The ends lost 6 bases at V and 5 bases at J; junction bases unmatched: 9. In germline, CDR1 is MNHEY, CDR2 SVGAGI. CDR3 sequence reads: CASSRLAARETQYF. The DNA for the CDR3 is TGTGCCAGCAGCAGACTAGCCGCTAGGGAGACCCAGTACTTC.

The J gene is TRBJ1-2, the V gene TRBV7-2, with 7 bases matching TRBD1. V lost 1 base, J lost 7 bases, and 6 bases stayed unmatched. The germline V gene encodes CDR1 SGHTA and CDR2 FQGNSA. This CDR3 has 14 amino acids. The CDR3 DNA is TGTGCCAGCAGCTTAGGTGGAGGGGGCTGTGGCTACACCTTC. This sequence encodes CASSLGGGGCGYTF.